This TCR beta chain was captured by sequencing in a study of human T cells and chemical hapten exposure. About the study: Diphenylcyclopropenone was administered weekly to the scalp of patients throughout the approximately 25-week study.

Broader study findings: Relative to controls, expanded TCRs formed significantly more large CDR3 similarity clusters.

Library construction involved attaching unique molecular identifiers to individual cDNA molecules, which allowed quantitative, reproducible TCR counting. TCRdb re-called the RACE reads with MiXCR, one entry per CDR3 protein. This sample has roughly 86,000 distinct CDR3 sequences, with 10% to 13% found just once. Time point reported: patch test 1, 2 weeks after DPC sensitization. Treatment given: therapeutic diphenylcyclopropenone sensitization with weekly scalp DPC. A word on this clonotype: As yet, its antigen is unknown.

The length of the CDR3 is 17 residues. The V gene lost 0 bases and the J gene lost 1 base, with 15 bases spanning the gap. Germline lookup yields CDR1 SGDLS and CDR2 YYNGEE. The starting material was whole blood, obtained in connection with sensitization to the hapten diphenylcyclopropenone (DPC). The gene calls are TRBV9 and TRBJ2-3, with a weak D call TRBD2 (5 bases). This TCR came from a man between 35 and 55 years old with alopecia areata. Some clones in this sample may be carry-over from other donors' samples. The DNA for the CDR3 is TGTGCCAGCAGCGTAGCTACTATGGGAGCCGGCACAGATACGCAGTATTTT. Translation gives CASSVATMGAGTDTQYF.